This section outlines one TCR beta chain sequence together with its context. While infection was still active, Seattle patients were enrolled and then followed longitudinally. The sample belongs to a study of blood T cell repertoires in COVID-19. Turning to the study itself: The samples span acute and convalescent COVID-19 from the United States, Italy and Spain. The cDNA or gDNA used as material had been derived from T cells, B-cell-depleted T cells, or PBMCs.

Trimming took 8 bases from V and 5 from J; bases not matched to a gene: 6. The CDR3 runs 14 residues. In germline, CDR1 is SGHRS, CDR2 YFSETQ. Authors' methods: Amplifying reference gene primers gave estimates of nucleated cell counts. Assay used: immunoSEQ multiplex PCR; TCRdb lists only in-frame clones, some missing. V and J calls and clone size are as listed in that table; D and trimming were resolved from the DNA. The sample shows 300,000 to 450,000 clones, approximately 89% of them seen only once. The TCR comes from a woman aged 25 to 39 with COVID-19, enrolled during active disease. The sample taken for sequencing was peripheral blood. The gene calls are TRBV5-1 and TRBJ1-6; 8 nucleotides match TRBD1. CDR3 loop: CASSTGADNSPLHF. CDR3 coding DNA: TGCGCCAGTTCGACAGGGGCCGATAATTCACCCCTCCACTTT.